A selection of T cell receptor beta chains follows, all from one sample in a study of cytomegalovirus exposure and HLA in healthy donors. The assay was immunoSEQ multiplex PCR, and TCRdb's table has in-frame clones only and misses some. The sample has approximately 120,000 clones; around 85% are singletons. The sequencing input was PBMCs. The receptors originated from a woman aged 25-40 years in good health and CMV-seropositive. Both conserved end residues are part of each CDR3. D genes are given only for firm matches. Some rows mark clone size as missing; the rest say once, few, many or name a class of expanded clone.

.	TRBJ2-1	.	TRBV5-1	CASRTDWTPLPPFF	TGCGCCAGCAGGACCGATTGGACTCCCCTCCCGCCGTTCTTC
TRBD2	TRBJ2-5	.	TRBV5-1	CASSLGILAGGQETQYF	TGCGCCAGCAGCTTGGGGATACTAGCGGGGGGCCAAGAGACCCAGTACTTC
.	TRBJ1-2	.	TRBV18	CASSPTSNYGYTF	TGTGCCAGCTCACCGACAAGTAACTATGGCTACACCTTC
.	TRBJ1-1	.	TRBV19	CASSMPGGEGQNTEAFF	TGTGCCAGTAGTATGCCGGGGGGGGAGGGGCAGAACACTGAAGCTTTCTTT
.	TRBJ2-7	.	TRBV6-6	CASISRDTASYEQYF	TGTGCCAGCATAAGCCGGGACACGGCCTCCTACGAGCAGTACTTC
TRBD1	TRBJ1-2	.	TRBV10-3	CAIKPRTGYDYTF	TGTGCCATCAAACCACGGACAGGGTATGACTACACCTTC
.	TRBJ2-3	.	TRBV27	CASTRDGDTQYF	TGTGCCAGCACCAGGGATGGAGATACGCAGTATTTT
.	TRBJ2-3	.	TRBV30	CAWTLGQGTDTQYF	TGTGCCTGGACCCTGGGGCAGGGAACAGATACGCAGTATTTT
TRBD1	TRBJ2-7	.	TRBV18	CASSPGGTGDYEQYF	TGTGCCAGCTCACCGGGTGGTACAGGGGACTACGAGCAGTACTTC
TRBD2	TRBJ2-3	.	TRBV2	CASIHRGGESDTQYF	TGTGCCAGCATTCACCGGGGGGGCGAGTCAGATACGCAGTATTTT
.	TRBJ1-2	.	TRBV7-3	CASSLPGSLPGGYTF	TGTGCCAGCAGCTTACCGGGGTCTCTCCCGGGCGGCTACACCTTC
TRBD2	TRBJ2-3	once	TRBV29-1	CSVETLAGWDTQYF	TGCAGCGTTGAAACCTTAGCGGGGTGGGATACGCAGTATTTT
TRBD1	TRBJ1-1	.	TRBV6-6	CASSLGQGATEAFF	TGTGCCAGCAGCCTCGGACAGGGGGCCACTGAAGCTTTCTTT
TRBD1	TRBJ1-2	.	TRBV30	CAWSAPGTGPSYGYTF	TGTGCCTGGAGTGCCCCAGGGACAGGCCCATCCTATGGCTACACCTTC
.	TRBJ2-3	.	TRBV10-1	CATDTSGHCTDTQYF	TGCGCCACCGACACAAGCGGGCATTGCACAGATACGCAGTATTTT
.	TRBJ2-7	once	TRBV30	CAWTGLDGAYEQYF	TGTGCCTGGACCGGTTTGGACGGGGCCTACGAGCAGTACTTC
.	TRBJ1-4	.	TRBV7-9	CASSLDVGGTWGSEKLFF	TGTGCCAGCAGCTTAGACGTTGGAGGGACTTGGGGAAGTGAAAAACTGTTTTTT
TRBD1	TRBJ2-7	.	TRBV27	CASSFLGVPKQGDRVYEQYF	TGTGCCAGCAGTTTTCTCGGGGTGCCCAAGCAGGGGGACAGGGTCTACGAGCAGTACTTC
.	TRBJ2-7	.	TRBV18	CASSPIVTPSYEQYF	TGTGCCAGCTCACCAATAGTTACTCCCTCCTACGAGCAGTACTTC
TRBD2	TRBJ2-1	.	TRBV7-2	CASSFTSGRGYEQFF	TGTGCCAGCAGCTTTACTAGCGGGAGAGGCTATGAGCAGTTCTTC
.	TRBJ1-2	few	TRBV4-1	CASSQEQRGGGYTF	TGCGCCAGCAGCCAAGAACAGAGGGGGGGCGGCTACACCTTC
.	TRBJ1-2	once	TRBV11-2	CASSFTNYGYTF	TGTGCCAGCAGCTTCACTAACTATGGCTACACCTTC
.	TRBJ1-5	.	TRBV11-2	CASSFGTPGEPQHF	TGTGCCAGCAGCTTCGGGACTCCGGGCGAGCCCCAGCATTTT
.	TRBJ2-5	.	TRBV5-4	CASSDKTTSQETQYF	TGTGCCAGCAGCGATAAGACTACCTCCCAAGAGACCCAGTACTTC
.	TRBJ1-3	.	TRBV27	CASSLQGSSGNTIYF	TGTGCCAGCAGCTTACAGGGCTCCTCTGGAAACACCATATATTTT
.	TRBJ2-5	.	TRBV6-1	CASSSSPWETQYF	TGTGCCAGCAGTTCGAGCCCCTGGGAGACCCAGTACTTC
TRBD1	TRBJ2-5	.	TRBV7-9	CASSQTGLQETQYF	TGTGCCAGCAGTCAGACAGGGTTACAAGAGACCCAGTACTTC
TRBD1	TRBJ2-5	.	TRBV6-5	CASSYSSGGGETQYF	TGTGCCAGCAGTTACTCCTCAGGGGGCGGGGAGACCCAGTACTTC
TRBD1	TRBJ2-7	once	TRBV28	CASRPGGGPKFSYEQYF	TGTGCCAGCAGACCAGGGGGCGGCCCCAAATTCTCCTACGAGCAGTACTTC
TRBD1	TRBJ1-1	once	TRBV28	CASTSGGRTEAFF	TGTGCCAGCACCTCAGGGGGTAGGACTGAAGCTTTCTTT
TRBD2	TRBJ2-7	once	TRBV19	CASSVGLAGIWENEQYF	TGTGCCAGTAGTGTTGGACTAGCGGGAATATGGGAAAACGAGCAGTACTTC
.	TRBJ2-7	.	TRBV7-9	CASSSPGVQYF	TGTGCCAGCAGCTCCCCGGGGGTGCAGTACTTC
.	TRBJ2-5	.	TRBV15	CATSPWGGIEETQYF	TGTGCCACCAGCCCCTGGGGCGGAATTGAAGAGACCCAGTACTTC
.	TRBJ2-5	.	TRBV7-9	CASSSPGFQETQYF	TGTGCCAGCAGCTCGCCGGGGTTTCAAGAGACCCAGTACTTC
TRBD2	TRBJ2-6	.	TRBV9	CASSVATERGGEYSGANVLTF	TGTGCCAGCAGCGTAGCTACGGAGCGGGGGGGAGAATACTCTGGGGCCAACGTCCTGACTTTC
TRBD1	TRBJ1-1	.	TRBV5-1	CASSRDSQYTEAFF	TGCGCCAGCAGCAGGGACAGCCAATACACTGAAGCTTTCTTT
.	TRBJ2-1	.	TRBV11-2	CASSSTTINEQFF	TGTGCCAGCAGTTCGACAACCATCAATGAGCAGTTCTTC
.	TRBJ1-5	.	TRBV27	CASSSQGEPQHF	TGTGCCAGCAGCTCACAGGGAGAGCCCCAGCATTTT
.	TRBJ1-1	.	TRBV2	CASSHDIPNTEAFF	TGTGCCAGCAGCCATGACATACCGAACACTGAAGCTTTCTTT
TRBD2	TRBJ2-1	.	TRBV19	CASSPPTSGNSYNEQFF	TGTGCCAGTAGTCCCCCAACTAGCGGAAACTCCTACAATGAGCAGTTCTTC
.	TRBJ2-5	.	TRBV4-1	CASSQDWAFQETQYF	TGCGCCAGCAGCCAAGATTGGGCATTTCAAGAGACCCAGTACTTC
.	TRBJ1-1	.	TRBV28	CASERSAGEAFF	TGTGCCAGCGAAAGATCGGCGGGTGAAGCTTTCTTT
TRBD1	TRBJ1-2	.	TRBV5-1	CASSSGTGQGYTF	TGCGCCAGCAGCTCAGGGACAGGGCAGGGCTACACCTTC
.	TRBJ1-2	.	TRBV7-9	CASSLGPEGGYTF	TGTGCCAGCAGCTTAGGCCCGGAGGGAGGCTACACCTTC
TRBD2	TRBJ2-7	.	TRBV5-6	CASSPTLAGGRSYEQYF	TGTGCCAGCAGTCCCACGCTAGCGGGGGGAAGGTCCTACGAGCAGTACTTC
.	TRBJ2-1	.	TRBV2	CASSDDAGTVNEQFF	TGTGCCAGCAGTGATGATGCCGGAACAGTCAATGAGCAGTTCTTC
TRBD1	TRBJ1-1	.	TRBV5-1	CASSLPGQGTEAFF	TGCGCCAGCAGCTTACCGGGACAGGGTACTGAAGCTTTCTTT
TRBD1	TRBJ2-7	.	TRBV5-1	CASSSGTGDEQYF	TGCGCCAGCAGCTCCGGGACAGGGGACGAGCAGTACTTC
.	TRBJ1-5	.	TRBV5-6	CASSLVDQPQHF	TGTGCCAGCAGCTTGGTAGATCAGCCCCAGCATTTT
TRBD1	TRBJ1-2	.	TRBV7-9	CASSFPGQAEGYTF	TGTGCCAGCAGCTTTCCGGGACAGGCCGAGGGCTACACCTTC
.	TRBJ2-7	.	TRBV9	CASSEAGRGEQYF	TGTGCCAGCAGCGAAGCGGGTCGAGGCGAGCAGTACTTC
.	TRBJ2-5	.	TRBV30	CAWSGGLKTQYF	TGTGCCTGGAGTGGGGGCTTGAAGACCCAGTACTTC
TRBD2	TRBJ2-3	.	TRBV9	CASSVAVSGVTDTQYF	TGTGCCAGCAGCGTAGCAGTTAGCGGGGTCACAGATACGCAGTATTTT
TRBD2	TRBJ2-7	.	TRBV30	CAWSPSGRMGQYF	TGTGCCTGGAGCCCTAGCGGGAGGATGGGGCAGTACTTC
.	TRBJ2-5	.	TRBV7-8	CASSPTRKGHETQYF	TGTGCCAGCAGCCCCACAAGAAAGGGGCACGAGACCCAGTACTTC
TRBD2	TRBJ2-3	.	TRBV6-5	CASSYELADTDTQYF	TGTGCCAGCAGTTACGAACTAGCGGACACAGATACGCAGTATTTT